This T cell receptor (beta chain) was sequenced for a study of T cell responses to AZD1222 COVID-19 vaccine. V gave up 8 bases and J gave up 3 bases; unmatched junction bases: 10. This CDR3 has 15 residues. The V gene's germline CDR1 is WSHSY and CDR2 SAAADI. Details on this clone: Its matching antigen is unknown.

The study, taken as a whole, reports: Spike-specific TCR breadth rose after two AZD1222 doses, and depth rose as well. Repertoires were collected only later (after the peak T cell response had occurred). A reported finding is that nearly half of spike-specific TCRs target unmutated variant regions.

Some clones are missing from TCRdb's copy, which holds only in-frame ones; the method was immunoSEQ multiplex PCR. The sample includes around 100,000 clones, roughly nine tenths of them seen just once. The source is an adult who received the MenACWY meningococcal vaccine as a control. This chain connects TRBV10-2 to TRBJ1-5; 7 bases align to TRBD1. Sample: peripheral blood, taken 28 days after the second dose of the MenACWY control vaccine. CDR3 sequence: CASARDRSYNQPQHF. In nucleotides, the CDR3 is TGCGCCAGCGCGAGGGACAGAAGTTACAATCAGCCCCAGCATTTT.